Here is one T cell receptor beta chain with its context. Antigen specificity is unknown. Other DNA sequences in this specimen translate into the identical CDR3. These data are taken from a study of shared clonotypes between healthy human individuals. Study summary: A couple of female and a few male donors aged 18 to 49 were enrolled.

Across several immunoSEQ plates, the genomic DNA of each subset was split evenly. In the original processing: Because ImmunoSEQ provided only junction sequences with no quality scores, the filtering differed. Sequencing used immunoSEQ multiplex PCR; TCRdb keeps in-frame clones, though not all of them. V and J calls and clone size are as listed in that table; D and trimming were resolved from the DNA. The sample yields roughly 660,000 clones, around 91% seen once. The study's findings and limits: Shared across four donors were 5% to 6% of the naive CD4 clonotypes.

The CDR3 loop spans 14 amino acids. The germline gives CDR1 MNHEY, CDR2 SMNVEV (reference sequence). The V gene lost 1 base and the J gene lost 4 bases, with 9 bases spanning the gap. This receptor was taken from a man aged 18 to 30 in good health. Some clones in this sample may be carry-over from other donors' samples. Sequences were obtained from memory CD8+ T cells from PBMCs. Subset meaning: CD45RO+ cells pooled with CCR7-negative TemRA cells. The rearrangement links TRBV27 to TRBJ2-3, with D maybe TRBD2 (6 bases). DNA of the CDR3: TGTGCCAGCAGTTTATGGGGGGAGGCAGATACGCAGTATTTT. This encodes CASSLWGEADTQYF.